The rows below give T cell receptor beta chains drawn from one sample of a study of shared clonotypes between healthy human individuals. Libraries were prepared by immunoSEQ multiplex PCR; TCRdb keeps only in-frame clonotypes and omits some of them. The sample has 650,000 to 750,000 clones; about two thirds are singletons. Sequencing was carried out using memory CD4+ T cells sorted from blood. These receptors all stem from a woman aged 25-40 years in good health. Each CDR3 is given with its conserved first and last residue. D genes are given only for firm matches. Size is stated for part of the rows, as once, few or many counts, or as a class when the clone is expanded.

abundance	len	d_gene	j_gene	v_gene	CDR3nt	CDR3aa
few	15	TRBD1	TRBJ2-7	TRBV5-4	TGTGCCAGCAGCTACCCGACAGGGTCTGTGTCCGAGCAGTACTTC	CASSYPTGSVSEQYF
many	15	-	TRBJ1-3	TRBV4-2	TGTGCCAGCAGCCAAGATAGAGGGGTTGGAAACACCATATATTTT	CASSQDRGVGNTIYF
-	15	-	TRBJ2-1	TRBV5-1	TGCGCCAGCAGCTTGAGGGGGCGGGAAGGCGGTGAGCAGTTCTTC	CASSLRGREGGEQFF
once	15	-	TRBJ1-2	TRBV28	TGTGCCAGCAGTTTAAGGCTCCATCAGGGCAGTGGCTACACCTTC	CASSLRLHQGSGYTF
-	16	TRBD2	TRBJ2-2	TRBV9	TGTGCCAGCAGCGGGGGGACTACCCGTTTGGCCGGGGAGCTGTTTTTT	CASSGGTTRLAGELFF
-	17	TRBD1	TRBJ1-5	TRBV7-2	TGTGCCAGCAGCTTAGCTCAAGACAGGGGGTACAATCAGCCCCAGCATTTT	CASSLAQDRGYNQPQHF
-	15	TRBD2	TRBJ2-3	TRBV6-1	TGTGCCAGCAGTGATCTAGCGGGGACCACAGATACGCAGTATTTT	CASSDLAGTTDTQYF
-	15	TRBD1	TRBJ2-1	TRBV28	TGTGCCAGCAGTCCCGGGACAGGGCCGTTCAATGAGCAGTTCTTC	CASSPGTGPFNEQFF
few	16	-	TRBJ2-2	TRBV28	TGTGCCAGCAGCCCTTTTGTTGCAGGGTCAACCGGGGAGCTGTTTTTT	CASSPFVAGSTGELFF
-	15	-	TRBJ2-7	TRBV28	TGTGCCAGCAGTTTAAGTGACTCACGAGCCCGCGAGCAGTACTTC	CASSLSDSRAREQYF
-	15	TRBD1	TRBJ1-5	TRBV28	TGTGCCAGCAGTTTACAGGGGGCTTTCAATCAGCCCCAGCATTTT	CASSLQGAFNQPQHF
-	12	-	TRBJ2-1	TRBV5-1	TGCGCCAGCAGCTTTTCGGGGCGGGAGCAGTTCTTC	CASSFSGREQFF
-	15	TRBD2	TRBJ2-3	TRBV2	TGTGCCAGCAGTTTAGCGGGAGGGCTCCGAGATACGCAGTATTTT	CASSLAGGLRDTQYF
-	11	-	TRBJ1-4	TRBV20-1	TGCAGTGCTGGACTTGGTAGGCGCCCGAGTTTT	CSAGLGRRPSF
-	14	-	TRBJ1-2	TRBV15	TGTGCCACCAGCAGAGATAAGTGGGACTATGGCTACACCTTC	CATSRDKWDYGYTF
-	13	-	TRBJ2-7	TRBV28	TGTGCCAGCAGCTCCCACAGGGTCGGGGAGCAGTACTTC	CASSSHRVGEQYF
-	14	-	TRBJ2-1	TRBV11-3	TGTGCCAGCAGCTTGGACTTTTTTTACAATGAGCAGTTCTTC	CASSLDFFYNEQFF
-	15	TRBD1	TRBJ2-2	TRBV7-9	TGTGCCAGCAGCCAGGGACAGGGGAACACCGGGGAGCTGTTTTTT	CASSQGQGNTGELFF
-	14	TRBD1	TRBJ1-1	TRBV5-1	TGCGCCAGCAGCTTGGGGACAGGGACCACTGAAGCTTTCTTT	CASSLGTGTTEAFF
-	16	-	TRBJ1-1	TRBV5-4	TGTGCCAGCAGCTTTCCAGGGTTGGGCCTGAACACTGAAGCTTTCTTT	CASSFPGLGLNTEAFF
once	14	TRBD1	TRBJ2-7	TRBV27	TGTGCCAGCAGTTTCCGACAGGGTATCTACGAGCAGTACTTC	CASSFRQGIYEQYF
-	16	-	TRBJ2-1	TRBV5-1	TGCGCCAGCAGCGGGTCTAGCGCTAGCTCCTACAATGAGCAGTTCTTC	CASSGSSASSYNEQFF
-	15	TRBD1	TRBJ1-1	TRBV5-1	TGCGCCAGCAGCCTAGTGACAGGGGGGAACACTGAAGCTTTCTTT	CASSLVTGGNTEAFF
many	15	TRBD2	TRBJ2-7	TRBV28	TGTGCCAGCAGTTCTTTAGCGGGGGGATCCTACGAGCAGTACTTC	CASSSLAGGSYEQYF
-	16	TRBD2	TRBJ2-1	TRBV28	TGTGCCAGCAGTGAGGCACTAGCGGCAAACTACAATGAGCAGTTCTTC	CASSEALAANYNEQFF
-	15	TRBD1	TRBJ2-1	TRBV27	TGTGCCAGCAGGCCGTTGGACAGGGGGGTCAATGAGCAGTTCTTC	CASRPLDRGVNEQFF
-	14	-	TRBJ2-7	TRBV27	TGTGCCAGCAGTTTTTCTCAGGGCCCCTACGAGCAGTACTTC	CASSFSQGPYEQYF
-	15	-	TRBJ1-5	TRBV7-2	TGTGCCAGCAGCCGCGACACCCTAAGCAATCAGCCCCAGCATTTT	CASSRDTLSNQPQHF
-	15	TRBD1	TRBJ1-1	TRBV19	TGTGCCAGTAGATTGGCAGGGGGCATGAACACTGAAGCTTTCTTT	CASRLAGGMNTEAFF
-	16	TRBD2	TRBJ2-1	TRBV6-5	TGTGCCAGCAGTTCAACTAGCGGGAGGGTCGTCCATGAGCAGTTCTTC	CASSSTSGRVVHEQFF
-	14	-	TRBJ1-5	TRBV29-1	TGCAGCGTTATGTCCGGTTGGGGCAATCAGCCCCAGCATTTT	CSVMSGWGNQPQHF
-	13	TRBD2	TRBJ2-7	TRBV11-2	TGTGCCAGCCGGGGGGACCGCTCCTACGAGCAGTACTTC	CASRGDRSYEQYF
many	13	-	TRBJ1-4	TRBV18	TGTGCCAGCTCCCCCGACAGAAGTGAAAAACTGTTTTTT	CASSPDRSEKLFF
-	15	-	TRBJ2-3	TRBV7-8	TGTGCCAGCAGCTCGGCGTCGAGGGGATGGGATACGCAGTATTTT	CASSSASRGWDTQYF
-	15	TRBD1	TRBJ1-5	TRBV19	TGTGCCAGTAGTGCGACAGGGGTAGCTTTTCAGCCCCAGCATTTT	CASSATGVAFQPQHF
once	16	-	TRBJ1-3	TRBV11-2	TGTGCCAGCAGCTTGGCCACACTGAGCTCTGGAAACACCATATATTTT	CASSLATLSSGNTIYF
-	14	TRBD2	TRBJ2-1	TRBV5-1	TGCGCCAGCAGGTTAAGCGGGAGGAGTGATGAGCAGTTCTTC	CASRLSGRSDEQFF
-	12	-	TRBJ2-6	TRBV5-4	TGTGCCAGCTCGGGTGGGGCCAACGTCCTGACTTTC	CASSGGANVLTF
-	11	-	TRBJ2-7	TRBV6-5	TGTGCCAGCAGAGATCCCGGGAGGCAGTACTTC	CASRDPGRQYF
-	19	TRBD2	TRBJ2-1	TRBV4-1	TGCGCCAGCAGCCAAGATTCGTCACTAGCGGGAGTCACCTACAATGAGCAGTTCTTC	CASSQDSSLAGVTYNEQFF
-	16	TRBD1	TRBJ1-2	TRBV25-1	TGTGCCAGCAGTCTTACCGGGACAGGATCGGACTATGGCTACACCTTC	CASSLTGTGSDYGYTF
-	16	-	TRBJ2-2	TRBV4-2	TGTGCCAGCAGCCCCTCTCTAGGAGCGAACACCGGGGAGCTGTTTTTT	CASSPSLGANTGELFF
few	13	TRBD1	TRBJ2-2	TRBV23-1	TGCGCCTACACCGGGACAGGGGCCGGGGAGCTGTTTTTT	CAYTGTGAGELFF
-	16	TRBD2	TRBJ2-3	TRBV7-6	TGTGCCAGCAGTTATGCCGGGACTAGCGGCACAGATACGCAGTATTTT	CASSYAGTSGTDTQYF
-	13	-	TRBJ2-7	TRBV11-2	TGTGCCAGCAGCTTAGGCAGGGAGTACGAGCAGTACTTC	CASSLGREYEQYF
-	15	-	TRBJ1-5	TRBV28	TGTGCCAGCAGTTCCACAGGGTATGGGGATCAGCCCCAGCATTTT	CASSSTGYGDQPQHF
-	17	-	TRBJ2-4	TRBV11-2	TGTGCCAGCAGCCCTAGGGCTGCTGTCGCGGCCAAAAACATTCAGTACTTC	CASSPRAAVAAKNIQYF
once	16	TRBD2	TRBJ2-7	TRBV6-1	TGTGCCAGCAGTGGGGGAGGGTTGGAGGGGCTCTACGAGCAGTACTTC	CASSGGGLEGLYEQYF
few	14	-	TRBJ1-1	TRBV27	TGTGCCAGCAGAGACCCCCAGGGGAACACTGAAGCTTTCTTT	CASRDPQGNTEAFF
few	15	-	TRBJ2-5	TRBV9	TGTGCCAGCAGCGCCGGGACACAATTCCAAGAGACCCAGTACTTC	CASSAGTQFQETQYF
-	15	-	TRBJ2-5	TRBV11-2	TGTGCCAGCAGCCCCAGAGGGCACAACCAAGAGACCCAGTACTTC	CASSPRGHNQETQYF
once	15	-	TRBJ2-2	TRBV5-4	TGTGCCAGCAGAAACAGGGCGCGTGGCACCGGGGAGCTGTTTTTT	CASRNRARGTGELFF
-	15	-	TRBJ2-7	TRBV7-3	TGTGCCAGCAGCCCATCCCCCCGGCCCGGGGTCGAGCAGTACTTC	CASSPSPRPGVEQYF
-	17	TRBD2	TRBJ2-4	TRBV19	TGTGCCAGTACCCCGCCCATACTAGCGGGAGTCAAAAACATTCAGTACTTC	CASTPPILAGVKNIQYF
-	13	-	TRBJ2-5	TRBV7-2	TGTGCCAGCAGCTTAGCGTGGCGCGGGACCCAGTACTTC	CASSLAWRGTQYF
-	13	TRBD1	TRBJ2-7	TRBV19	TGTGCCAGCTCCCGGGACAGGGGGGACGAGCAGTACTTC	CASSRDRGDEQYF
-	16	-	TRBJ2-7	TRBV7-8	TGTGCCAGCAGCTCTAAATCCGGGACTGTTACCTACGAGCAGTACTTC	CASSSKSGTVTYEQYF
few	15	-	TRBJ2-6	TRBV6-1	TGTGCCAGCAGTGAGGGGCAATCTGGGGCCAACGTCCTGACTTTC	CASSEGQSGANVLTF
-	14	-	TRBJ2-1	TRBV5-1	TGCGCCAGCAGCTTGGGCCAGGAAATCAATGAGCAGTTCTTC	CASSLGQEINEQFF
-	18	-	TRBJ2-7	TRBV6-4	TGTGCCAGCAGTGACTCGAGACCACAGGTCCCCACCAGGGGCGAGCAGTACTTC	CASSDSRPQVPTRGEQYF